The clone carrying this T cell receptor beta chain turned up a few times. Its antigen is currently unknown. Germline lookup yields CDR1 SGHTA and CDR2 FQGTGA. The V gene end was trimmed by 5 bases and the J gene end by 2 bases; junction bases not matched to a gene: 6. The CDR3 extends over 16 amino acids. The data were obtained in a study of blood T cells in healthy people across ages. Overall study findings and caveats: CMV status of donors was not determined, possibly confounding expanded clonotype changes. Per million T cells, TCR beta diversity dropped roughly linearly as age increased.

Using a J-beta primer mix together with a sample-barcoded 5' primer, a second PCR was run for roughly 7 to 12 cycles. Each cDNA molecule carried a tag from a template-switch adaptor that contained 12 random nucleotides. TCRdb itself ran the 5' RACE reads through MiXCR, one entry per CDR3 protein. The repertoire holds some 1 million distinct CDR3 sequences, around 45% seen once, with around 18% in the top ten. Each donor had 9 to 10 milliliters of peripheral blood drawn. The chain employs TRBV7-3 and TRBJ2-3; 11 bases are a match to TRBD2. This sequence was found in a woman in her sixties in good health. Sequencing was performed on blood. CDR3: CASSPIAGGPTDTQYF. CDR3 bases: TGTGCCAGCAGCCCGATAGCGGGAGGGCCCACAGATACGCAGTATTTT.